These T cell receptor beta chains were read from a single sample in a study of regulatory T cells in long-lasting Graves disease. TCRdb analysed the multiplex PCR reads with MiXCR anew, one entry per CDR3 protein. Here the sample spans roughly 410,000 distinct CDR3 sequences, approximately 15% being singletons. The data were also submitted as part of a second study, on T cells in Graves' hyperthyroidism and ophthalmopathy.

The source material was peripheral blood mononuclear cells (PBMCs), sampled at new diagnosis, from a patient treated with antithyroid drugs. The receptors derive from a woman in her forties with Graves disease. Both conserved end residues are part of each CDR3. The order of the fields is D gene, clone size, V gene, J gene, CDR3 protein, CDR3 DNA. A D gene is named only where the DNA matches it firmly. The listing skips clone size in some rows; elsewhere it reads once, few, many or a size class.

-	few	TRBV28	TRBJ1-1	CASSIMGMNTEAFF	TGTGCCAGCAGTATCATGGGGATGAACACTGAAGCTTTCTTT
TRBD1	many	TRBV9	TRBJ1-4	CASSVGTAPLGEKLFF	TGTGCCAGCAGCGTTGGGACAGCGCCATTAGGGGAAAAACTGTTTTTT
-	many	TRBV27	TRBJ1-2	CASSSGQNYGYTF	TGTGCCAGCAGCTCGGGACAAAACTATGGCTACACCTTC
TRBD2	many	TRBV5-1	TRBJ2-1	CASSFLAGELYNEQFF	TGCGCCAGCAGCTTCCTAGCGGGAGAGCTTTACAATGAGCAGTTCTTC
-	many	TRBV13	TRBJ2-5	CASSLEGTQETQYF	TGTGCCAGCAGCTTAGAAGGGACCCAAGAGACCCAGTACTTC
TRBD2	many	TRBV10-3	TRBJ2-1	CAIRRGTTGTSGKEQFF	TGTGCCATCAGACGGGGGACAACCGGGACTAGCGGCAAGGAGCAGTTCTTC
TRBD1	many	TRBV11-2	TRBJ1-1	CASSSRDRGLPEAFF	TGTGCCAGCAGCTCCCGGGACAGGGGGCTCCCTGAAGCTTTCTTT
TRBD2	many	TRBV20-1	TRBJ2-5	CSARDGAGGQETQYF	TGCAGTGCTAGAGATGGGGCGGGAGGGCAAGAGACCCAGTACTTC
-	many	TRBV11-2	TRBJ2-1	CASSPTNEQFF	TGTGCCAGCAGCCCAACCAATGAGCAGTTCTTC
-	-	TRBV7-9	TRBJ1-1	CASTTTRAPTEAFF	TGTGCCAGCACCACCACACGAGCCCCCACTGAAGCTTTCTTT
-	-	TRBV12-5	TRBJ2-1	CASGLKLWVADDYNEQFF	TGTGCTAGTGGTTTGAAGCTTTGGGTAGCGGACGACTACAATGAGCAGTTCTTC
-	many	TRBV11-3	TRBJ2-3	CASSSFGRVVADTQYF	TGTGCCAGCAGCTCATTCGGCAGGGTGGTCGCAGATACGCAGTATTTT
-	many	TRBV28	TRBJ2-7	CASSLWGLENSYEQYF	TGTGCCAGCAGCCTGTGGGGATTAGAAAACTCCTACGAGCAGTACTTC
-	many	TRBV12-3/TRBV12-4	TRBJ2-1	CASSLRPDSYNEQFF	TGTGCCAGCAGTTTAAGGCCTGACTCCTACAATGAGCAGTTCTTC
-	many	TRBV2	TRBJ2-3	CASSAGRAADTQYF	TGTGCCAGCAGTGCCGGTAGAGCAGCAGATACGCAGTATTTT
TRBD1	many	TRBV7-2	TRBJ2-5	CASSSWGQAQETQYF	TGTGCCAGCAGCTCCTGGGGACAGGCCCAAGAGACCCAGTACTTC
TRBD2	once	TRBV5-1	TRBJ2-1	CDSSLRTSGPYNEQFF	TGCGACAGCAGCTTGAGGACTAGCGGGCCTTACAATGAGCAGTTCTTC
-	-	TRBV3-1	TRBJ2-1	CASSQDSLHNEQFF	TGTGCCAGCAGCCAAGACAGTTTACACAATGAGCAGTTCTTC
-	few	TRBV4-1	TRBJ1-5	CASSQGTVFYNQPQHF	TGCGCCAGCAGCCAAGGGACAGTCTTTTACAATCAGCCCCAGCATTTT
TRBD1	many	TRBV12-3/TRBV12-4	TRBJ2-7	CASSRWTGSYEQYF	TGTGCCAGCAGCCGTTGGACAGGGTCCTACGAGCAGTACTTC
-	few	TRBV5-8	TRBJ2-2	CASSFRAGSNTGELFF	TGTGCCAGCAGCTTCCGGGCGGGATCGAACACCGGGGAGCTGTTTTTT
TRBD2	-	TRBV11-2	TRBJ2-3	CASSYAGGASTDTQYF	TGTGCCAGCAGCTACGCCGGGGGGGCTAGCACAGATACGCAGTATTTT
TRBD1	many	TRBV7-8	TRBJ2-7	CASSLGGTGTYEQYF	TGTGCCAGCAGCTTAGGGGGGACAGGGACCTACGAGCAGTACTTC
-	many	TRBV6-1	TRBJ2-2	CASSEALFGENTGELFF	TGTGCCAGCAGTGAAGCTCTTTTCGGAGAGAACACCGGGGAGCTGTTTTTT
-	few	TRBV20-1	TRBJ2-3	CSARARENTDTQYF	TGCAGTGCTAGGGCCCGAGAAAACACAGATACGCAGTATTTT
-	few	TRBV19	TRBJ2-3	CASSILDTQYF	TGTGCCAGTAGTATTTTGGATACGCAGTATTTT
-	-	TRBV12-3/TRBV12-4	TRBJ1-2	CASSFGYGCTF	TGTGCCAGCAGTTTTGGGTATGGCTGCACCTTC
TRBD2	many	TRBV7-2	TRBJ2-7	CASSDSGRGYEQYF	TGTGCCAGCAGCGACAGCGGGAGAGGCTACGAGCAGTACTTC
-	-	TRBV7-3	TRBJ2-1	CASSSGHQPHNEQFF	TGTGCCAGCAGCTCGGGACACCAACCCCACAATGAGCAGTTCTTC
TRBD2	many	TRBV27	TRBJ2-7	CASSPRGGFNYEQYF	TGTGCCAGCAGTCCACGGGGGGGGTTCAACTACGAGCAGTACTTC